This T cell receptor beta chain is drawn from a study of PD-1 blockade in classical Hodgkin lymphoma. This clone was found once. Its cognate antigen is unknown. Generated by immunoSEQ multiplex PCR, the TCRdb table keeps only in-frame clones and is missing some. The table has 15,000 or so clones, about nine tenths seen once. Germline-derived CDR1 and CDR2 are MNHEY and SMNVEV (reference sequence). The CDR3 totals 14 residues. The V and J ends lost 0 bases and 3 bases respectively, with 7 bases between them. As to time point: cycle 4 day 1 (C4D1), after 5 to 7 weeks of nivolumab. Exposure to brentuximab vedotin varied, and each patient had relapsed following autologous stem cell transplantation. PBMCs were thawed, and CD8+ T cells were then isolated from them by magnetic negative selection. Study findings and constraints: Researchers reported that CD4+ TCR diversity, though not CD8+, rose significantly by C4D1. In newly diagnosed patients, baseline TCR diversity was reportedly below that of healthy donors.

Sequenced material: CD8+ T cells from blood, taken before the fourth cycle of nivolumab. This receptor was identified in a human donor with classical Hodgkin lymphoma. V usage is TRBV27 and J usage is TRBJ2-3, with D hard to call. The CDR3 loop is CASSLSPLTDTQYF. The CDR3 coding sequence is TGTGCCAGCAGTTTATCCCCTCTAACAGATACGCAGTATTTT.